The 13 T cell receptor beta chains listed next were all sequenced from one sample in a study of T cells in Graves' hyperthyroidism and ophthalmopathy. The TCR beta CDR3 regions underwent amplification using RNA transcripts as the source. The study used the HTBI primer set for a first-round RT-PCR of the TCR CDR3. MiXCR, applied by TCRdb to the multiplex PCR reads, yields one record per CDR3 protein. The data show about 300,000 distinct CDR3 sequences, with roughly 19% seen just once and under 40% held by the top ten. Sequenced input: blood. The receptors shown here come from a man aged 45 to 65 with Graves' ophthalmopathy.

The chain links TRBV11-2 to TRBJ2-3; 8 nucleotides align to TRBD2. The germline V gene has CDR1 SGHAT and CDR2 FQNNGV. J was trimmed by 0 bases and V by 5 bases; bases with no gene match: 10. The length of the CDR3 is 17 residues. The CDR3 nucleotides read TGTGCCAGCAGCCCTACCCCCTCTAGCGGGAGCACAGATACGCAGTATTTT. Its protein product is CASSPTPSSGSTDTQYF.

Only a few counts were recorded for this clonotype. V is TRBV29-1 and J is TRBJ2-7, with D tentatively TRBD2 (6 bases). V was cut by 2 bases and J by 7 bases, with 21 bases left in between. This CDR3 region has 15 residues. CDR1 SQVTM and CDR2 ANQGSEA come from the germline V gene. The CDR3 nucleotides are TGCAGCGTTGAACCGGGGGAGAAAGGTTTGGGGGAGCAGTACTTC. Protein: CSVEPGEKGLGEQYF.

In its sample, this clonotype was seen a few times. The chain combines TRBV10-3 with TRBJ1-6; 9 bases match TRBD1. Per germline, CDR1 ENHRY and CDR2 SYGVKD. CDR3 length equals 14 residues. With V trimmed by 6 bases and J by 7 bases, 4 bases remained unmatched. CDR3 sequence (DNA): TGTGCCATCAGCTTGGGACAGGGCAATTCACCCCTCCACTTT. Protein sequence: CAISLGQGNSPLHF.

The table lists this clonotype with many counts. V usage is TRBV18 and J usage is TRBJ2-1; maybe TRBD1 (5 bases). CDR1 is KGHSH, CDR2 LQKENI, per germline. The length of the CDR3 is 15 residues. The V and J ends lost 2 bases and 4 bases respectively, with 12 bases between them. CDR3 in DNA: TGTGCCAGCTCACCAGGGGCAGGGTCTTACAATGAGCAGTTCTTC. This gives the protein CASSPGAGSYNEQFF.

The table lists this clonotype with a few counts. The chain is built from TRBV6-1 and TRBJ2-7; TRBD1 might be the D (6 bases). CDR3 length: 14 residues. With 5 bases removed from V and 3 bases from J, the gap between germline ends came to 14 bases. From germline, CDR1 is MNHNS and CDR2 SASEGT. The CDR3 spells CASSLRDTYYEQYF. CDR3 DNA sequence: TGTGCCAGCAGTCTCCGGGACACGTACTACGAGCAGTACTTC.

The sample holds many counts of this clonotype. J is TRBJ2-7 and V is TRBV20-1; TRBD1 or TRBD2 may be the D gene (5 bases each). V lost 7 bases to trimming and J lost 0 bases, with 10 bases between them. This CDR3 is 12 amino acids long. From germline, CDR1 is DFQATT and CDR2 SNEGSKA (reference sequence). In DNA form, the CDR3 reads TGCAGTGTTGGGGGAAGCTCCTACGAGCAGTACTTC. Protein: CSVGGSSYEQYF.

The J gene is TRBJ1-1, the V gene TRBV29-1, with 12 bases aligning to TRBD1. Losses at the gene ends were 6 bases for V and 1 base for J; bases not matched to a gene: 3. CDR1 and CDR2 (germline): SQVTM, ANQGSEA. This CDR3 is 14 amino acids long. Here the CDR3 DNA reads TGCAGCGTCGGGACAGGGGGCGCGAACACTGAAGCTTTCTTT. Translation: CSVGTGGANTEAFF.

The sample holds many counts of this clonotype. The chain joins TRBV13 to TRBJ2-3, with 7 bases aligning to TRBD2. The CDR3 runs 14 residues. CDR1 and CDR2 (germline): PRHDT, FYEKMQ (reference sequence). The trim removed 2 bases at V and 8 bases at J, leaving 7 bases unmatched. In DNA, the CDR3 is TGTGCCAGCAGCTTAAGGGCCGCGGGGGTTACGCAGTATTTT. Translated: CASSLRAAGVTQYF.

This clonotype was seen many times. The V call is TRBV28, the J call TRBJ1-4; maybe TRBD1 (6 bases). This CDR3 spans 15 amino acids. Per germline, CDR1 MDHEN and CDR2 SYDVKM. Trimming left V 3 bases short and J 8 bases short, with 16 bases between. CDR3 DNA: TGTGCCAGCAGTTTCGGGGGCCCGCCGATGGAAAAACTGTTTTTT. This sequence encodes CASSFGGPPMEKLFF.

The chain joins TRBV7-8 to TRBJ1-6; D unclear. Trimming took 3 bases from V and 6 from J, leaving 12 bases between them. From germline, CDR1 is SGHVS and CDR2 FQNEAQ. This CDR3 has 15 amino acids. CDR3 sequence (DNA): TGTGCCAGCAGCTTCGGACTGCCGGGTAATTCACCCCTCCACTTT. Amino acid sequence: CASSFGLPGNSPLHF. The full variable domain, in which reference TRBV7-8 and TRBJ1-6 provide the parts outside the CDR3, is GAGVSQSPRYKVAKRGQDVALRCDPISGHVSLFWYQQALGQGPEFLTYFQNEAQLDKSGLPSDRFFAERPEGSVSTLKIQRTQQEDSAVYLCASSFGLPGNSPLHFGNGTRLTVT.

This clonotype was counted at least ten times. The chain has TRBV3-1 and TRBJ2-3, with TRBD2 matching 10 bases. The germline CDR1 and CDR2 sequences are LGHDT and YNNKEL (reference sequence). The junction had 11 bases not matched to a gene; V was cut back by 1 base and J by 4 bases. The CDR3 totals 18 residues. In DNA, the CDR3 is TGTGCCAGCAGCCAAGGGCCTAGCGGGAGCACAGGGGCAGATACGCAGTATTTT. It encodes CASSQGPSGSTGADTQYF.

This clonotype has ten or more counts. This chain links TRBV28 with TRBJ1-1; weak D call: TRBD1 (5 bases). The length of the CDR3 is 15 residues. V lost 5 bases to trimming and J lost 1 base, with 14 bases between them. The germline CDR1 and CDR2 sequences are MDHEN and SYDVKM. The CDR3 DNA sequence: TGTGCCAGCAGTCCCTGGGGCGGCTCGAACACTGAAGCTTTCTTT. It translates to CASSPWGGSNTEAFF.

The chain combines TRBV9 with TRBJ2-1; 8 nucleotides agree with TRBD1. CDR1 and CDR2 from the germline V gene are SGDLS and YYNGEE. The CDR3 covers 16 residues. V gave up 0 bases and J gave up 1 base; unmatched junction bases: 3. The CDR3 DNA follows: TGTGCCAGCAGCGTAGCCGGACAGGGATCCTACAATGAGCAGTTCTTC. Translated, it gives CASSVAGQGSYNEQFF.